Shown below are 13 T cell receptor beta chains from a single sample sequenced in a study of T cells in Graves' hyperthyroidism and ophthalmopathy (dated by TCRdb to the late 2010s). Library generation was performed with multiplex PCR. Sequencing instrument: Illumina HiSeq 2000. TCR beta CDR3 regions were amplified from RNA transcripts. The TCR CDR3 was subjected to a first round of RT-PCR using the HTBI primer set and the Qiagen OneStep RT-PCR kit. TCRdb reran the public reads through fastp at Q25 and MiXCR, keeping productive beta chains. Entries are consolidated by CDR3 protein sequence, retaining the most common genes and DNA. For this sample there are roughly 98,000 distinct CDR3 sequences; approximately 39% appear just once. 10% to 13% of the sample is in the top ten clones. What was sequenced was peripheral blood or thyroid tissue (not recorded which). Receptors were obtained from a young woman with Graves' hyperthyroidism.

With respect to this clonotype: This may come from a read error, since a much larger clone is one base off. This chain uses TRBV7-9 with TRBJ1-4; maybe TRBD1 (6 bases). Germline V lookup: CDR1 SEHNR, CDR2 FQNEAQ (reference sequence). The CDR3 is 12 amino acids. The CDR3 DNA reads as TGTGCCAGCAGCCGGGACACTGAAAGACTGTTTTTT. It translates to CASSRDTERLFF. Supplemented by reference TRBV7-9 and TRBJ1-4, the full variable domain reads DTGVSQNPRHKITKRGQNVTFRCDPISEHNRLYWYRQTLGQGPEFLTYFQNEAQLEKSRLLSDRFSAERPKGSFSTLEIQRTEQGDSAMYLCASSRDTERLFFGSGTQLSVL.

The V and J genes are TRBV2 and TRBJ1-3; 10 bases match TRBD1. From germline, CDR1 is SNHLY and CDR2 FYNNEI. There are 13 residues in the CDR3. The V gene end was trimmed by 10 bases and the J gene end by 6 bases; junction bases not matched to a gene: 6. CDR3 sequence (DNA): TGTGCCACCCGAGGGACAGGGGTAAACACCATATATTTT. Translating gives CATRGTGVNTIYF. Variable domain in full (rest from reference TRBV2 and TRBJ1-3): EPEVTQTPSHQVTQMGQEVILRCVPISNHLYFYWYRQILGQKVEFLVSFYNNEISEKSEIFDDQFSVERPDGSNFTLKIRSTKLEDSAMYFCATRGTGVNTIYFGEGSWLTVV.

In its sample, this clonotype was seen once. A read error may be the cause here, since a much bigger clone is one base away. The CDR3 does not close with the conserved phenylalanine or tryptophan, likely indicating a read error. The chain couples TRBV7-3 to TRBJ1-1; D possibly corresponds to TRBD1 (5 bases). V was clipped by 4 bases and J by 5 bases, with 14 bases between them. Germline assignment: CDR1 SGHTA and CDR2 FQGTGA. The CDR3 is 14 amino acids. The CDR3 region has the DNA TGTGCCAGCAGCTCCAGGGTTGGGAAGACTGAAGCTTTCTCT. It codes for CASSSRVGKTEAFS.

As concerns this clonotype: Since a much larger clone is just one base distant, this may be a read error. The chain uses TRBV3-1 and TRBJ2-2; D perhaps matches TRBD2 (5 bases). The germline V gene encodes CDR1 LGHDT and CDR2 YNNKEL (reference sequence). Trimming took 1 base from V and 6 from J, leaving 6 bases between them. The CDR3 covers 13 residues. For the CDR3, the DNA is TGTGCCAGCAGCCAAGTGGGAGCCGGGGAGCTGTTTTTT. This gives the protein CASSQVGAGELFF.

The gene calls are TRBV7-6 and TRBJ1-2; 8 positions agree with TRBD1. The germline V gene has CDR1 SGHVS and CDR2 FNYEAQ. Losses at the gene ends were 5 bases for V and 4 bases for J; bases not matched to a gene: 9. The CDR3 consists of 15 residues. CDR3 protein: CASSPYTGGTYGYTF. The CDR3 DNA reads TGTGCCAGCAGCCCTTACACAGGGGGTACCTATGGCTACACCTTC.

This clonotype was found once. The CDR3 protein is CASSPLAGMRNEQFF. The CDR3 DNA reads TGCGCCAGCAGCCCTTTAGCGGGAATGCGGAATGAGCAGTTCTTC. The chain recombines TRBV5-1 with TRBJ2-1; 8 positions match TRBD2. Germline CDR1 is SGHRS and CDR2 is YFSETQ. This CDR3 comprises 15 residues. J lost 7 bases, V lost 4 bases, and 10 bases had no gene match. The whole variable domain, remainder taken from reference TRBV5-1 and TRBJ2-1, is KAGVTQTPRYLIKTRGQQVTLSCSPISGHRSVSWYQQTPGQGLQFLFEYFSETQRNKGNFPGRFSGRQFSNSRSEMNVSTLELGDSALYLCASSPLAGMRNEQFFGPGTRLTVL.

The sample holds one count of this clonotype. One end of the junction does not line up with germline, which may come from a read error. The chain is built from TRBV7-2 and TRBJ2-5, with D uncertain. This CDR3 comprises 17 residues. Germline V lookup: CDR1 SGHTA, CDR2 FQGNSA. The CDR3 loop reads CASSLATSRTGFGTRYF. CDR3 nucleotides: TGTGCCAGCAGCTTGGCGACATCTCGGACCGGGTTCGGAACCCGGTACTTC.

This clonotype has at least ten counts. The genes are TRBV7-2 and TRBJ2-2; the match to TRBD2 covers 9 bases. There are 16 residues in the CDR3. Germline CDR1 reads SGHTA; CDR2 reads FQGNSA. V shed 4 bases and J 4 bases; nucleotides not matched to a gene: 7. The CDR3 is CASSWNSGRGTGELFF. CDR3 DNA sequence: TGTGCCAGCAGCTGGAATAGCGGGAGAGGCACCGGGGAGCTGTTTTTT.

The genes are TRBV7-8 and TRBJ1-5; a weak D match, TRBD1 (5 bases). The CDR3 length is 13 residues. Per germline, CDR1 SGHVS and CDR2 FQNEAQ. Trimming removed 3 bases at V and 7 bases at J, with 10 bases between. The CDR3, as DNA: TGTGCCAGCAGCTTGGTTGGGGCACAGCCCCAGCATTTT. Protein: CASSLVGAQPQHF.

This clonotype was observed a few times. The chain employs TRBV27 and TRBJ1-2, with D perhaps TRBD1 (6 bases). CDR3 size: 13 residues. Germline CDR1 is MNHEY and CDR2 is SMNVEV (reference sequence). The ends were cut back, 1 base at V and 8 bases at J, with 11 bases in the middle. The CDR3 reads CASSLWSGGGYTF. The DNA of the CDR3 is TGTGCCAGCAGTTTATGGTCGGGGGGCGGCTACACCTTC.

On this clonotype itself: The CDR3 ends on some other residue instead of the conserved phenylalanine or tryptophan, so this is likely a read error. The V and J genes are TRBV2 and TRBJ1-2, with 7 bases identical to TRBD1. The trim removed 5 bases at V and 4 bases at J, leaving 13 bases unmatched. CDR1 SNHLY and CDR2 FYNNEI come from the germline V gene. CDR3 length: 16 residues. The CDR3 reads CASSLSLGQTLYGYTS. The CDR3 DNA reads TGTGCCAGCAGTCTGAGCCTGGGACAGACCCTCTATGGCTACACCTCC.

In its sample, this clonotype was seen a few times. The rearrangement joins TRBV7-2 to TRBJ2-2, with D hard to call. This CDR3 spans 11 amino acids. Trimming took off 2 bases at V and 8 bases at J, with 3 bases between the two ends. Germline CDR1 and CDR2: SGHTA and FQGNSA. CDR3 amino acids: CASSLLGELFF. DNA for the CDR3: TGTGCCAGCAGCTTATTGGGGGAGCTGTTTTTT.

Remarks on this clonotype: A clone one base away is much larger, so this may be a read error. DNA of the CDR3: TGCGCCAGCAGATCAGTACCCAGGGATACGCAGTATTTT. Protein product: CASRSVPRDTQYF. The rearrangement links TRBV5-1 to TRBJ2-3; D remains ambiguous. V lost 5 bases and J lost 6, with 13 bases in between. The germline V gene has CDR1 SGHRS and CDR2 YFSETQ. The CDR3 is made up of 13 amino acids.